This T cell receptor (beta chain) was captured by sequencing in a study of blood T cell repertoires in COVID-19. The junction had 13 bases not matched to a gene; V was cut back by 4 bases and J by 12 bases. The germline gives CDR1 ENHRY, CDR2 SYGVKD. This CDR3 is built from 15 residues. Assay: immunoSEQ multiplex PCR; the TCRdb copy retains only in-frame clones and omits some. The data show tens of thousands of clones, more than 75% seen once. V usage is TRBV10-3 and J usage is TRBJ2-1; 9 positions match TRBD1. The sequenced sample consisted of peripheral blood. The source is a man aged 60-69 years with acute or convalescent COVID-19. The CDR3, as DNA: TGTGCCATCAGTGGAACGGACAGGGGCGCAAAAACGCAGTTCTTC. Translating it yields CAISGTDRGAKTQFF.